What follows are 24 T cell receptor beta chains derived from one specimen sequenced in a study of glioma-infiltrating T cells. The iRepertoire nested amplicon-rescue multiplex PCR amplified TCR alpha and beta CDR3s from RNA. TCRdb fed the multiplex PCR reads into MiXCR, producing one record per CDR3 protein. This sample has more than 110,000 distinct CDR3 sequences; roughly 43% occur once, and the top ten carry around 18%. The sample comprised glioma tissue, nonneoplastic brain tissue, or PBMCs (not recorded which). The receptors derive from a human donor with low-grade glioma or glioblastoma, undergoing nonglioma brain surgery, or in good health (not recorded which).

The chain uses TRBV7-2 and TRBJ1-1; no clear D gene. CDR3 length equals 13 residues. Per the germline V gene, CDR1 is SGHTA and CDR2 is FQGNSA. Trimming cost V 0 bases and J 0 bases, with 2 bases left between them. In DNA form, the CDR3 reads TGTGCCAGCAGCTTAGCTATGAACACTGAAGCTTTCTTT. This sequence encodes CASSLAMNTEAFF.

The chain couples TRBV7-6 to TRBJ1-1, with 7 bases matching TRBD1. Per germline, CDR1 SGHVS and CDR2 FNYEAQ. The CDR3 is made up of 14 amino acids. V dropped 1 base and J dropped 1; count of bases not matched to a gene: 0. The CDR3 spells CASSLGTGNTEAFF. CDR3 nucleotides: TGTGCCAGCAGCTTAGGGACAGGGAACACTGAAGCTTTCTTT.

This clonotype was seen ten or more times. The chain combines TRBV6-2 or TRBV6-3 with TRBJ2-3; maybe TRBD1 (5 bases). The ends were cut back, 2 bases at V and 4 bases at J, with 10 bases in the middle. The CDR3 length is 14 residues. From germline, CDR1 is MNHEY and CDR2 SVGEGT. The DNA of the CDR3 is TGTGCCAGCAGTTACCCGCGACAGCCAGATACGCAGTATTTT. Its protein product is CASSYPRQPDTQYF.

V and J are TRBV4-1 and TRBJ2-1; tentative D call: TRBD2 (6 bases). This CDR3 has 18 amino acids. In germline, CDR1 is MGHRA, CDR2 YSYEKL. V was trimmed by 1 base and J by 5 bases, leaving 21 bases between them. The CDR3 spells CASSQGGRAGLGDNEQFF. The CDR3 DNA reads as TGCGCCAGCAGCCAAGGGGGAAGAGCGGGTCTCGGAGACAATGAGCAGTTCTTC.

The rearrangement links TRBV6-1 to TRBJ2-1, with 12 positions matching TRBD2. Germline loops: CDR1 MNHNS, CDR2 SASEGT. V was pared by 6 bases and J by 8 bases, with 5 bases of the junction left unmatched. This CDR3 has 14 amino acids. The CDR3 reads CASRPASGRDEQFF. The DNA for the CDR3 is TGTGCCAGCAGGCCGGCTAGCGGGAGGGATGAGCAGTTCTTC.

This clonotype has ten or more counts. J is TRBJ1-1 and V is TRBV28; no definite D call. V lost 5 bases to trimming and J lost 4 bases, with 11 bases between them. The CDR3 has 13 residues. Germline V gene data show CDR1 as MDHEN and CDR2 as SYDVKM. The DNA of the CDR3 is TGTGCCAGCAGTCCCCCGACGCCCACTGAAGCTTTCTTT. Protein: CASSPPTPTEAFF. Using reference TRBV28 and TRBJ1-1 for the parts outside the CDR3, the full variable domain is DVKVTQSSRYLVKRTGEKVFLECVQDMDHENMFWYRQDPGLGLRLIYFSYDVKMKEKGDIPEGYSVSREKKERFSLILESASTNQTSMYLCASSPPTPTEAFFGQGTRLTVV.

This clonotype has at least ten counts. The chain uses TRBV20-1 and TRBJ1-1, with D unclear. Per the germline V gene, CDR1 is DFQATT and CDR2 is SNEGSKA (reference sequence). The CDR3 totals 13 residues. V lost 0 bases and J lost 1, with 6 bases in between. The CDR3 protein is CSAREPQNTEAFF. As DNA, the CDR3 is TGCAGTGCTAGAGAGCCACAGAACACTGAAGCTTTCTTT.

This clonotype was picked up a small number of times. The V and J genes are TRBV20-1 and TRBJ2-7, with TRBD2 matching over 14 bases. The CDR3 length is 14 residues. Trimming removed 5 bases from V and 8 bases from J; junction bases left unmatched: 8. Germline assignment: CDR1 DFQATT and CDR2 SNEGSKA (reference sequence). CDR3 protein: CSAEQGLAGDKQYF. The DNA for the CDR3 is TGCAGTGCTGAGCAGGGACTAGCGGGAGACAAGCAGTACTTC.

The rearrangement links TRBV7-9 to TRBJ2-3, with 8 bases lining up with TRBD2. From germline, CDR1 is SEHNR and CDR2 FQNEAQ (reference sequence). V dropped 5 bases and J dropped 3; count of bases not matched to a gene: 7. This CDR3 spans 15 amino acids. The CDR3 here is CASSPGGGPTDTQYF. The CDR3 bases are TGTGCCAGCAGCCCGGGGGGGGGCCCTACAGATACGCAGTATTTT.

The chain couples TRBV6-1 to TRBJ1-1, with 7 bases matching TRBD1. This CDR3 is 17 amino acids long. The V gene's germline CDR1 is MNHNS and CDR2 SASEGT. V lost 5 bases, J lost 1 base, and 13 bases stayed unmatched. In DNA, the CDR3 is TGTGCCAGCAGTTATAGCGGGGTGGGACAGACGAACACTGAAGCTTTCTTT. It codes for CASSYSGVGQTNTEAFF.

This clonotype has a count of ten or more. V is TRBV6-1 and J is TRBJ2-3; no definite D call. V was pared by 2 bases and J by 6 bases, with 12 bases between. The CDR3 is made up of 14 amino acids. Germline V lookup: CDR1 MNHNS, CDR2 SASEGT. CDR3 protein: CASSEHTSMDTQYF. In nucleotides, the CDR3 is TGTGCCAGCAGTGAACATACATCTATGGATACGCAGTATTTT.

This clonotype was picked up a small number of times. CDR3 sequence: CASRSGLAGVNEQFF. The CDR3 DNA is TGTGCCAGCAGGTCGGGACTAGCGGGAGTTAATGAGCAGTTCTTC. The chain couples TRBV6-1 to TRBJ2-1, with 14 bases identical to TRBD2. Losses at the gene ends were 6 bases for V and 7 bases for J; bases not matched to a gene: 5. Germline V CDR1 and CDR2: MNHNS, SASEGT. CDR3 length: 15 amino acids.

The gene calls are TRBV6-1 and TRBJ1-6, with D uncertain. V was shortened by 6 bases and J by 10 bases, with 7 bases between the two germline ends. This CDR3 has 11 residues. CDR1 MNHNS and CDR2 SASEGT come from the germline V gene. CDR3 region: CASRRGSPLHF. In DNA, the CDR3 is TGTGCCAGCAGACGAGGCTCACCCCTCCACTTT.

The chain recombines TRBV15 with TRBJ2-1; a weak D match, TRBD2 (5 bases). This CDR3 contains 14 residues. Germline V CDR1 and CDR2: LNHNV, YYDKDF (reference sequence). The V gene lost 0 bases and the J gene lost 6 bases, with 9 bases spanning the gap. This CDR3 is CATSRDLGGNEQFF. The CDR3 nucleotides are TGTGCCACCAGCAGAGATCTTGGAGGCAATGAGCAGTTCTTC.

The chain uses TRBV27 and TRBJ1-6, with D possibly TRBD1 on 6 matching bases. V was pared by 4 bases and J by 7 bases, with 23 bases between. This CDR3 has 18 residues. The germline V gene encodes CDR1 MNHEY and CDR2 SMNVEV (reference sequence). CDR3 nucleotides: TGTGCCAGCAGTTCCCTACTCCGGGACACCCGGAGAAATTCACCCCTCCACTTT. It encodes CASSSLLRDTRRNSPLHF.

The rearrangement links TRBV10-1 to TRBJ2-1; TRBD2 agrees at 12 bases. Germline V gene sequence: CDR1 WNHNN, CDR2 SYGVQD (reference sequence). CDR3 length: 21 residues. J gave up 8 bases and V 0 bases, and 20 bases lay outside the gene matches. DNA for the CDR3: TGCGCCAGCAGTGAGTCGGGGCTAGCGGGAGGGCCCACAGTCATAGAGGATGAGCAGTTCTTC. As protein: CASSESGLAGGPTVIEDEQFF.

Of note for this clonotype: The junction and the germline gene differ at one end; a read error may be behind it. The chain couples TRBV20-1 to TRBJ1-6; D not certain. In germline, CDR1 is DFQATT, CDR2 SNEGSKA (reference sequence). This CDR3 region has 15 residues. CDR3 bases: TGCGGTGCTAGAGTGAGGTTACAGTATAATTCACCCCTCCACTTT. Translated: CGARVRLQYNSPLHF.

This clonotype was seen a handful of times. The genes are TRBV6-1 and TRBJ1-5; D is undetermined. CDR1 and CDR2 from the germline V gene are MNHNS and SASEGT. V was trimmed by 5 bases and J by 4 bases, leaving 9 bases between them. There are 13 residues in the CDR3. CDR3 sequence reads: CASSSKGNQPQHF. The CDR3 nucleotides read TGTGCCAGCAGTTCAAAGGGAAATCAGCCCCAGCATTTT.

The gene calls are TRBV6-2 or TRBV6-3 and TRBJ1-1; 8 bases line up with TRBD1. This CDR3 spans 15 amino acids. Germline values: CDR1 MNHEY, CDR2 SVGEGT. After removal of 5 bases from V and 3 bases from J, the junction contained 8 bases not matched to a gene. The CDR3 sequence: CASSDLEDRDTEAFF. CDR3 DNA sequence: TGTGCCAGCAGTGACCTAGAGGACAGGGACACTGAAGCTTTCTTT.

The rearrangement uses TRBV12-3 or TRBV12-4 and TRBJ1-5, with D uncertain. The CDR3 runs to 15 residues. V lost 1 base to trimming and J lost 3 bases, with 10 bases between them. Here the CDR3 reads CASSLVGLANQPQHF. As DNA, the CDR3 is TGTGCCAGCAGTTTAGTTGGGTTGGCCAATCAGCCCCAGCATTTT.

This clonotype was observed a few times. The chain has TRBV15 and TRBJ2-7, with D perhaps matching TRBD1 (5 bases). The V and J ends lost 3 bases and 0 bases respectively, with 9 bases between them. Germline assignment: CDR1 LNHNV and CDR2 YYDKDF (reference sequence). The CDR3 has 14 residues. The CDR3 coding sequence is TGTGCCACCAGCAGCTCTGACAGCTCCTACGAGCAGTACTTC. This sequence encodes CATSSSDSSYEQYF.

The rearrangement uses TRBV6-2 or TRBV6-3 and TRBJ1-1; D unclear. Between the trimmed V and J ends, which lost 2 bases and 6 bases, there was a span of 13 bases. CDR1 is MNHEY, CDR2 SVGEGT, per germline. The CDR3 contains 14 residues. The CDR3 sequence is CASSYVEPVAEAFF. CDR3 nucleotides: TGTGCCAGCAGTTACGTCGAACCCGTAGCTGAAGCTTTCTTT.

The rearrangement joins TRBV10-3 to TRBJ2-3; 10 nucleotides align to TRBD2. This CDR3 comprises 14 residues. Germline V gives CDR1 ENHRY, CDR2 SYGVKD. The V gene end was trimmed by 10 bases and the J gene end by 6 bases; junction bases not matched to a gene: 10. For the CDR3, the DNA is TGTGCCAGCGTAGGGCTAGCGGGGGAGGATACGCAGTATTTT. It specifies CASVGLAGEDTQYF.

This chain links TRBV27 with TRBJ2-1, with D unclear. V was cut by 3 bases and J by 3 bases, with 9 bases left in between. This CDR3 spans 14 amino acids. The V gene's germline CDR1 is MNHEY and CDR2 SMNVEV (reference sequence). The CDR3 protein is CASSFAVGYNEQFF. The CDR3 DNA reads TGTGCCAGCAGTTTCGCGGTCGGCTACAATGAGCAGTTCTTC.